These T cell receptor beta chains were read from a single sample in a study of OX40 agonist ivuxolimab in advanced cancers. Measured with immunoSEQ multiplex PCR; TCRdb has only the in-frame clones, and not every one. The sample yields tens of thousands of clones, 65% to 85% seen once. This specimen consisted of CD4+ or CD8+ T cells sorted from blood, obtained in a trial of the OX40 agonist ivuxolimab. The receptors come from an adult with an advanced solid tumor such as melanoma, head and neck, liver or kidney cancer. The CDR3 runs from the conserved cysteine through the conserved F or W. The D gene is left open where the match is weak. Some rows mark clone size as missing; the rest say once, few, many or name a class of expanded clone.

CDR3 DNA: TGTGCCAGCAGCTTAGTCGGCGGGGGCCTGAACACCGGGGAGCTGTTTTTT
CDR3 protein: CASSLVGGGLNTGELFF
J gene: TRBJ2-2
D gene: NA
clone size: NA
V gene: TRBV11-2

CDR3 DNA: TGTGCCAGCAGTGATTGGGTACCAGCTAACTATGGCTACACCTTC
CDR3 protein: CASSDWVPANYGYTF
J gene: TRBJ1-2
D gene: NA
clone size: NA
V gene: TRBV6-1

CDR3 DNA: TGTGCCAGCAGCTTAGAACAGGGGGGATACAATGAGCAGTTCTTC
CDR3 protein: CASSLEQGGYNEQFF
J gene: TRBJ2-1
D gene: TRBD1
clone size: NA
V gene: TRBV11-3

CDR3 DNA: TGTGCCAGCAGCCTCGTACAGGGGTCCTCGACTGGGGCCAACGTCCTGACTTTC
CDR3 protein: CASSLVQGSSTGANVLTF
J gene: TRBJ2-6
D gene: TRBD1
clone size: NA
V gene: TRBV13

CDR3 DNA: TGTGCCAGCAGCCTACTAGCGGGAGGGCGCAATGAGCAGTTCTTC
CDR3 protein: CASSLLAGGRNEQFF
J gene: TRBJ2-1
D gene: TRBD2
clone size: NA
V gene: TRBV14

CDR3 DNA: TGTGCCAGCAGCGGTAAGAGCAATCAGCCCCAGCATTTT
CDR3 protein: CASSGKSNQPQHF
J gene: TRBJ1-5
D gene: NA
clone size: NA
V gene: TRBV27

CDR3 DNA: TGTGCCAGTAGTGCCACCGGGACCAGGGAGCAGTTCTTC
CDR3 protein: CASSATGTREQFF
J gene: TRBJ2-1
D gene: NA
clone size: NA
V gene: TRBV19

CDR3 DNA: TGTGCCAGCAGTCACACCGATCGGGGGCAGCCCCAGCATTTT
CDR3 protein: CASSHTDRGQPQHF
J gene: TRBJ1-5
D gene: NA
clone size: NA
V gene: TRBV6-5

CDR3 DNA: TGTGCCAGCAGTTTACCGCGGGGCCAAGAGACCCAGTACTTC
CDR3 protein: CASSLPRGQETQYF
J gene: TRBJ2-5
D gene: NA
clone size: NA
V gene: TRBV28

CDR3 DNA: TGTGCCAGTAGTAGGGGACAGGGGGTTGGCTACACCTTC
CDR3 protein: CASSRGQGVGYTF
J gene: TRBJ1-2
D gene: TRBD1
clone size: NA
V gene: TRBV19

CDR3 DNA: TGTGCCAGTAGTATAGATCCCCCACAGCGGCCTTGGAATGAGCAGTTCTTC
CDR3 protein: CASSIDPPQRPWNEQFF
J gene: TRBJ2-1
D gene: NA
clone size: NA
V gene: TRBV19

CDR3 DNA: TGTGCCAGCAGCTTAGCCCCTGGGGGGGTCTCAGCTTTCTTT
CDR3 protein: CASSLAPGGVSAFF
J gene: TRBJ1-1
D gene: NA
clone size: NA
V gene: TRBV7-9

CDR3 DNA: TGTGCCAGCAGCTTCAGCGGGAGATTCACAGATACGCAGTATTTT
CDR3 protein: CASSFSGRFTDTQYF
J gene: TRBJ2-3
D gene: TRBD2
clone size: NA
V gene: TRBV5-4

CDR3 DNA: TGTGCCAGCAGTTCCCCTAGCACAGATACGCAGTATTTT
CDR3 protein: CASSSPSTDTQYF
J gene: TRBJ2-3
D gene: NA
clone size: NA
V gene: TRBV28

CDR3 DNA: TGCAGCGTTGAAGATCCAAGGGGAAAGGGCGGGGAGCTGTTTTTT
CDR3 protein: CSVEDPRGKGGELFF
J gene: TRBJ2-2
D gene: NA
clone size: NA
V gene: TRBV29-1

CDR3 DNA: TGCGCCAGCAGTCCAACGTCCCGGACCGACTATGGCTACACCTTC
CDR3 protein: CASSPTSRTDYGYTF
J gene: TRBJ1-2
D gene: NA
clone size: NA
V gene: TRBV10-2

CDR3 DNA: TGCGCCAGCAGCACCGGGACTTTCCAAGAGACCCAGTACTTC
CDR3 protein: CASSTGTFQETQYF
J gene: TRBJ2-5
D gene: NA
clone size: NA
V gene: TRBV5-1

CDR3 DNA: TGTGCCAGCAGCAAGACACCCTCAGAGGACAATGAGCAGTTCTTC
CDR3 protein: CASSKTPSEDNEQFF
J gene: TRBJ2-1
D gene: NA
clone size: few
V gene: TRBV21-1

CDR3 DNA: TGTGCCAGCAGGCGGACAGGGGAAAGCAATCAGCCCCAGCATTTT
CDR3 protein: CASRRTGESNQPQHF
J gene: TRBJ1-5
D gene: TRBD1
clone size: NA
V gene: TRBV6-6

CDR3 DNA: TGTGCCAGCAGCTTGACAGAAAATCAGCCCCAGCATTTT
CDR3 protein: CASSLTENQPQHF
J gene: TRBJ1-5
D gene: NA
clone size: NA
V gene: TRBV7-9

CDR3 DNA: TGCGCCAGCAGCCAAGATCCCCCTAGCGGGATCCACGAGCAGTACTTC
CDR3 protein: CASSQDPPSGIHEQYF
J gene: TRBJ2-7
D gene: TRBD2
clone size: NA
V gene: TRBV4-3

CDR3 DNA: TGTGCCTGGAGTGTACAGGGACAGGGCAGTCAGCCCCAGCATTTT
CDR3 protein: CAWSVQGQGSQPQHF
J gene: TRBJ1-5
D gene: TRBD1
clone size: few
V gene: TRBV30

CDR3 DNA: TGTGCCAGCAGCTTAGTTATCGGGGCTCAAAACTATGGCTACACCTTC
CDR3 protein: CASSLVIGAQNYGYTF
J gene: TRBJ1-2
D gene: NA
clone size: NA
V gene: TRBV7-2

CDR3 DNA: TGTGCCTGGAGTCGGGGTCAGGGTGGGGACATTCAGTACTTC
CDR3 protein: CAWSRGQGGDIQYF
J gene: TRBJ2-4
D gene: NA
clone size: NA
V gene: TRBV30

CDR3 DNA: TGTGCCAGCTCACCCACCCCCGGGACTAGCGGGGGGAAGCAGTACTTC
CDR3 protein: CASSPTPGTSGGKQYF
J gene: TRBJ2-7
D gene: TRBD2
clone size: NA
V gene: TRBV18

CDR3 DNA: TGTGCCAGCAGTTATGAGCTTTCCCAGCCCCAGCATTTT
CDR3 protein: CASSYELSQPQHF
J gene: TRBJ1-5
D gene: NA
clone size: NA
V gene: TRBV6-6

CDR3 DNA: TGTGCCAGCAGGACTCAGGAGGATACGCAGTATTTT
CDR3 protein: CASRTQEDTQYF
J gene: TRBJ2-3
D gene: NA
clone size: NA
V gene: TRBV28

CDR3 DNA: TGTGCCAGCAGCAAAGGTCCCAAACAGGGCGGATATCAGCCCCAGCATTTT
CDR3 protein: CASSKGPKQGGYQPQHF
J gene: TRBJ1-5
D gene: NA
clone size: NA
V gene: TRBV21-1

CDR3 DNA: TGCGCCAGCAGCCAGACAGGGGTAGACAATCAGCCCCAGCATTTT
CDR3 protein: CASSQTGVDNQPQHF
J gene: TRBJ1-5
D gene: TRBD1
clone size: NA
V gene: TRBV4-1

CDR3 DNA: TGTGCCAGCAACGGGGCAGGCAATCAGCCCCAGCATTTT
CDR3 protein: CASNGAGNQPQHF
J gene: TRBJ1-5
D gene: NA
clone size: once
V gene: TRBV27

CDR3 DNA: TGTGCCAGTAGTATGGATCGAAGGGGCACCTCCCCCACTGAAGCTTTCTTT
CDR3 protein: CASSMDRRGTSPTEAFF
J gene: TRBJ1-1
D gene: NA
clone size: once
V gene: TRBV19

CDR3 DNA: TGTGCCAGCAGCTTGGAACAGATCAACACTGAAGCTTTCTTT
CDR3 protein: CASSLEQINTEAFF
J gene: TRBJ1-1
D gene: NA
clone size: NA
V gene: TRBV4-2

CDR3 DNA: TGCGCCAGCAGCCGATCGACAGGGGGTCTTGGCTACACCTTC
CDR3 protein: CASSRSTGGLGYTF
J gene: TRBJ1-2
D gene: TRBD1
clone size: NA
V gene: TRBV4-1

CDR3 DNA: TGCGCCAGCAGCAGAAGTCAAACTGCCTCTGGGGCCAACGTCCTGACTTTC
CDR3 protein: CASSRSQTASGANVLTF
J gene: TRBJ2-6
D gene: NA
clone size: NA
V gene: TRBV4-1

CDR3 DNA: TGTGCCACCAGCAGAGCGGGAGGTCTGGATGAGCAGTTCTTC
CDR3 protein: CATSRAGGLDEQFF
J gene: TRBJ2-1
D gene: TRBD2
clone size: NA
V gene: TRBV15

CDR3 DNA: TGTGCCAGCAGCGGTACTAGTTTCACCGGGGAGCTGTTTTTT
CDR3 protein: CASSGTSFTGELFF
J gene: TRBJ2-2
D gene: NA
clone size: NA
V gene: TRBV7-2

CDR3 DNA: TGTGCCAGCTCACCGGGAATGAACACTGAAGCTTTCTTT
CDR3 protein: CASSPGMNTEAFF
J gene: TRBJ1-1
D gene: NA
clone size: NA
V gene: TRBV18

CDR3 DNA: TGTGCTAGCAGCCCCCCGACAGGGTCGAACACTGAAGCTTTCTTT
CDR3 protein: CASSPPTGSNTEAFF
J gene: TRBJ1-1
D gene: TRBD1
clone size: NA
V gene: TRBV7-7

CDR3 DNA: TGTGCCAGCAGCTTGGCCCGTGGGGGCACCGATATTTATGGCTACACCTTC
CDR3 protein: CASSLARGGTDIYGYTF
J gene: TRBJ1-2
D gene: NA
clone size: NA
V gene: TRBV5-4

CDR3 DNA: TGTGCCAGCAGCTTGGACAGCCCGAATCAGCCCCAGCATTTT
CDR3 protein: CASSLDSPNQPQHF
J gene: TRBJ1-5
D gene: NA
clone size: NA
V gene: TRBV7-2

CDR3 DNA: TGTGCCAGCAGTGAAATTCGCGGTGAAAAACTGTTTTTT
CDR3 protein: CASSEIRGEKLFF
J gene: TRBJ1-4
D gene: NA
clone size: NA
V gene: TRBV2

CDR3 DNA: TGTGCCAGTAGTATAGATCTCCAGGGAAGCACCGGGGAGCTGTTTTTT
CDR3 protein: CASSIDLQGSTGELFF
J gene: TRBJ2-2
D gene: NA
clone size: NA
V gene: TRBV19

CDR3 DNA: TGTGCCAGCAGCAAAGGAGGAGGGATAATTACTGGAAACACCATATATTTT
CDR3 protein: CASSKGGGIITGNTIYF
J gene: TRBJ1-3
D gene: NA
clone size: NA
V gene: TRBV21-1

CDR3 DNA: TGTGCCAGCTCACCAAACAGCGAAGAGGACGAGCAGTACTTC
CDR3 protein: CASSPNSEEDEQYF
J gene: TRBJ2-7
D gene: NA
clone size: few
V gene: TRBV18

CDR3 DNA: TGCGCCAGCAGCCAAGAATCAACCGCTTACCGTGAAGCTTTCTTT
CDR3 protein: CASSQESTAYREAFF
J gene: TRBJ1-1
D gene: NA
clone size: NA
V gene: TRBV4-3

CDR3 DNA: TGTGCCAGCAGTGAATCAGATTACAATGAGCAGTTCTTC
CDR3 protein: CASSESDYNEQFF
J gene: TRBJ2-1
D gene: NA
clone size: NA
V gene: TRBV2

CDR3 DNA: TGCAGCGTGGGCCGGGACTCTAGCACAGATACGCAGTATTTT
CDR3 protein: CSVGRDSSTDTQYF
J gene: TRBJ2-3
D gene: NA
clone size: NA
V gene: TRBV29-1

CDR3 DNA: TGTGCCAGCAGCCCGGACAGGGGGCGGATCGTCGAGCAGTACTTC
CDR3 protein: CASSPDRGRIVEQYF
J gene: TRBJ2-7
D gene: TRBD1
clone size: NA
V gene: TRBV7-2

CDR3 DNA: TGTGCCAGCAGTTTCTCTTCTGGGGCCAACGTCCTGACTTTC
CDR3 protein: CASSFSSGANVLTF
J gene: TRBJ2-6
D gene: NA
clone size: NA
V gene: TRBV27

CDR3 DNA: TGTGCCAGCAGTTTCGACGTAGATACGCAGTATTTT
CDR3 protein: CASSFDVDTQYF
J gene: TRBJ2-3
D gene: NA
clone size: NA
V gene: TRBV7-9

CDR3 DNA: TGCGCCAGCAGTCGAGAACAGGGCAGGGTAGGCACTGAAGCTTTCTTT
CDR3 protein: CASSREQGRVGTEAFF
J gene: TRBJ1-1
D gene: NA
clone size: NA
V gene: TRBV10-2

CDR3 DNA: TGTGCCAGCAGCGTAGACAGGAACTATGGCTACACCTTC
CDR3 protein: CASSVDRNYGYTF
J gene: TRBJ1-2
D gene: NA
clone size: NA
V gene: TRBV9

CDR3 DNA: TGTGCCAGCAGTTATGGACAGGGGGCTGCGAACACTGAAGCTTTCTTT
CDR3 protein: CASSYGQGAANTEAFF
J gene: TRBJ1-1
D gene: TRBD1
clone size: NA
V gene: TRBV5-4

CDR3 DNA: TGTGCCAGCACGTCTTGGGACGGAACTAACTATGGCTACACCTTC
CDR3 protein: CASTSWDGTNYGYTF
J gene: TRBJ1-2
D gene: NA
clone size: once
V gene: TRBV5-6